The TCR beta chain described here comes from a study of T cells after yellow fever vaccination. Across the whole study: SMART-Seq v4 Ultra Low Input prepared the low-cell-number fractions.

V lost 4 bases and J lost 5, with 12 bases in between. CDR3 length: 14 residues. CDR1 is LGHNA, CDR2 YSLEER, per germline. TCRdb reanalysed the 5' RACE reads using MiXCR and keeps one entry per CDR3 protein. The table records nearly 550,000 distinct CDR3 sequences, under 25% of them present only once. Study-level points and caveats: The booster response re-showed most primary clones: approximately 95% CD4, roughly 91% CD8. Bulk-population clonotypes that are abundant could appear as contaminants in FACS-sorted repertoires.

Regarding this clonotype: Antigen specificity is unknown.

The clonotype was recovered from a man aged 25 to 40 who received the YFV17D yellow fever vaccine. The source material was PBMCs, sampled 15 days after the yellow fever booster vaccination. The J gene is TRBJ2-1, the V gene TRBV4-3; D is perhaps TRBD2 (6 bases). This chain's CDR3 is CASSRETRDNEQFF. CDR3 nucleotides: TGCGCCAGCAGCCGGGAGACTAGGGACAATGAGCAGTTCTTC.